This TCR beta chain was obtained from a study of blood T cell repertoires in COVID-19. Sequencing used immunoSEQ multiplex PCR; TCRdb keeps in-frame clones, though not all of them. This sample carries 80,000 to 95,000 clones, more than 70% of them seen once, and the ten largest clones take about 17%. This CDR3 has 15 amino acids. Germline CDR1 SGHTA, CDR2 FQGTGA. Trimming cost V 1 base and J 4 bases; bases outside gene matches: 4. This TCR derives from a human donor in a cohort sampled during active COVID-19. J is TRBJ1-2 and V is TRBV7-3; 9 bases agree with TRBD1. The specimen was peripheral blood. CDR3 amino acids: CASSLSTGGGYGYTF. CDR3 coding DNA: TGTGCCAGCAGCTTAAGTACAGGGGGCGGCTATGGCTACACCTTC.